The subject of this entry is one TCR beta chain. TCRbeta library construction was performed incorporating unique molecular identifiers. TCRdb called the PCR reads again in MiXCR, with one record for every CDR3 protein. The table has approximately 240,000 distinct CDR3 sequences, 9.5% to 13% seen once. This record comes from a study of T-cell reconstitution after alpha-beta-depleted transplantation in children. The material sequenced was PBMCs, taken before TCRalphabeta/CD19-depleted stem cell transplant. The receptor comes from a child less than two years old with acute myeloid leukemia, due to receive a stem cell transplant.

CDR3 DNA sequence: TGTGCCAGCAGTTACGGGCTAGCCTATGAGCAGTTCTTC. It yields the protein CASSYGLAYEQFF. The chain recombines TRBV6-5 with TRBJ2-1, with a weak D call TRBD2 (5 bases). V shed 2 bases and J shed 8 bases, with 10 bases lying between them. Germline loops: CDR1 MNHEY, CDR2 SVGAGI. The CDR3 is 13 amino acids.